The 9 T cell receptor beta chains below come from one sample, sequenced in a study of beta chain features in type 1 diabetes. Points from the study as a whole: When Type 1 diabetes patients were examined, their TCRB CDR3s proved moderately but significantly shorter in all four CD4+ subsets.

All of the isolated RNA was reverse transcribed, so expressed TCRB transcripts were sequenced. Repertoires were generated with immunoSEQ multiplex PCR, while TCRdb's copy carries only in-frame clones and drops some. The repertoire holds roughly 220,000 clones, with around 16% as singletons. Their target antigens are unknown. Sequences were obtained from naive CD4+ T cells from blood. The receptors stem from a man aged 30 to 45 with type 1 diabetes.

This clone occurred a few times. This CDR3 is CASSPGTGSSGANVLTF. CDR3 sequence (DNA): TGTGCCAGTAGTCCTGGGACAGGGAGCTCTGGGGCCAACGTCCTGACTTTC. The V and J genes are TRBV19 and TRBJ2-6; 9 bases agree with TRBD1. J gave up 0 bases and V 5 bases, and 5 bases lay outside the gene matches. The CDR3 sequence is 17 residues long. Germline V gene sequence: CDR1 LNHDA, CDR2 SQIVND (reference sequence).

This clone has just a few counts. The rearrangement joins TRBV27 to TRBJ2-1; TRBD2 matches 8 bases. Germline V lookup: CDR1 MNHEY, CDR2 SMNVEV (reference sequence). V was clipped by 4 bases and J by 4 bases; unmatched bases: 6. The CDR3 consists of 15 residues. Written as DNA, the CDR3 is TGTGCCAGCAGTTCCTCGACTAGCGCATACAATGAGCAGTTCTTC. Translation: CASSSSTSAYNEQFF.

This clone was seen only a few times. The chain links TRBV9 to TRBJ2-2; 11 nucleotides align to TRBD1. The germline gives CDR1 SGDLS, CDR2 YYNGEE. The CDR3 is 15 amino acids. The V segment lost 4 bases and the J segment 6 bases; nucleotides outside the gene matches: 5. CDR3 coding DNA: TGTGCCAGCAGCTCGCGGACAGGGGGCCCCGGGGAGCTGTTTTTT. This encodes CASSSRTGGPGELFF.

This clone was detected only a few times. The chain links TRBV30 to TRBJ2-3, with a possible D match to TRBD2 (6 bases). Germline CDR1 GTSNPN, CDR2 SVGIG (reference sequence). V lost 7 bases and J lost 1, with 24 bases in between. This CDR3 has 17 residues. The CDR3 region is CASAGPNGRRGTDTQYF. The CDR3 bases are TGTGCCTCGGCAGGGCCAAACGGGAGACGGGGCACAGATACGCAGTATTTT.

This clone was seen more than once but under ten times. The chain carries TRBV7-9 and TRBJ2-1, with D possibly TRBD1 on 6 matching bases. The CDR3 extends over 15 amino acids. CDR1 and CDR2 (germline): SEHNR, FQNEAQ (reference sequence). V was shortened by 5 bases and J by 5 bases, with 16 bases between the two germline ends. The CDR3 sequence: CASSPGTFLDNEQFF. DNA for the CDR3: TGTGCCAGCAGCCCAGGGACATTTCTAGACAATGAGCAGTTCTTC. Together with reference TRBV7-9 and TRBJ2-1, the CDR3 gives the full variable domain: DTGVSQNPRHKITKRGQNVTFRCDPISEHNRLYWYRQTLGQGPEFLTYFQNEAQLEKSRLLSDRFSAERPKGSFSTLEIQRTEQGDSAMYLCASSPGTFLDNEQFFGPGTRLTVL.

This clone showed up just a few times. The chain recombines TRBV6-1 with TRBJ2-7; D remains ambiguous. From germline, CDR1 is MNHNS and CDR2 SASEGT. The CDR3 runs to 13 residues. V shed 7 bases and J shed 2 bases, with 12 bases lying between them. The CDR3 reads CASTTGRTYEQYF. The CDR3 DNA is TGTGCCAGCACTACCGGCAGAACCTACGAGCAGTACTTC.

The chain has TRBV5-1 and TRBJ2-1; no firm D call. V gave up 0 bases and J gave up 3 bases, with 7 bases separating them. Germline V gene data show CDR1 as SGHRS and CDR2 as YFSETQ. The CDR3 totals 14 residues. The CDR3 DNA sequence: TGCGCCAGCAGCTTGGAAAATGGCTACAATGAGCAGTTCTTC. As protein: CASSLENGYNEQFF.

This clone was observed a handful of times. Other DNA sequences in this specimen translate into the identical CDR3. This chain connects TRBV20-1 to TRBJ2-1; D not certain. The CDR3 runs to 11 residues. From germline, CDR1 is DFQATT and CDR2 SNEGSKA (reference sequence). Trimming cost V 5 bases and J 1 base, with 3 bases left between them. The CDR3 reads CSAPSYNEQFF. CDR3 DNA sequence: TGCAGTGCTCCATCCTACAATGAGCAGTTCTTC.

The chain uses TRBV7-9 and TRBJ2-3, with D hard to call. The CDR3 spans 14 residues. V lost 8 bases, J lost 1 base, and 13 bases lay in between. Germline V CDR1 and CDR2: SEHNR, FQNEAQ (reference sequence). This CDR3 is CASGIGSGTDTQYF. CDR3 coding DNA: TGTGCCAGCGGTATAGGTAGTGGCACAGATACGCAGTATTTT.